This T cell receptor beta chain originates from a study of cytomegalovirus exposure and HLA in healthy donors. Whole-study findings and limits: Excluded: some indistinguishable V segments such as TRBV6-2 and TRBV6-3. In vitro confirmation showed three CMV-associated chains to be CMV antigen specific.

About this clone: As yet, its antigen is unknown.

The CDR3 consists of 15 residues. CDR1 and CDR2 from the germline V gene are MNHEY and SVGAGI. With 0 bases clipped from V and 4 bases from J, the junction kept 5 bases outside the gene matches. The PCR employed 60 Vbeta primers together with 13 Jbeta primers. Using immunoSEQ multiplex PCR, the repertoire was profiled, and TCRdb retains in-frame clones only, with some absent. The data hold approximately 130,000 clones, with about three quarters observed a single time. This receptor was obtained from a female donor in good health and CMV-seropositive. V and J are TRBV6-5 and TRBJ2-7; 8 bases map to TRBD2. The sequencing input was PBMCs. The CDR3 spells CASSYSGLDVYEQYF. The CDR3 DNA reads TGTGCCAGCAGTTACTCGGGACTAGACGTATACGAGCAGTACTTC.